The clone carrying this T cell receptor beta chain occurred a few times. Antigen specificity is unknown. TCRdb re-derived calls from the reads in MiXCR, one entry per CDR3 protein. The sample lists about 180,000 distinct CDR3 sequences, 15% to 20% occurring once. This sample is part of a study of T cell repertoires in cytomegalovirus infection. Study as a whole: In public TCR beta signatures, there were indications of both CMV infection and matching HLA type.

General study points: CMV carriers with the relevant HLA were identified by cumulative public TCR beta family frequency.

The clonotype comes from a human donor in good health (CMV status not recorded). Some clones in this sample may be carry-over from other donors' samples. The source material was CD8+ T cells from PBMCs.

CDR3 region: CASTVPIGNTIYF. The CDR3 DNA sequence: TGTGCCAGCACCGTTCCAATCGGAAACACCATATATTTT. V and J are TRBV7-9 and TRBJ1-3; no firm D call. Germline V CDR1 and CDR2: SEHNR, FQNEAQ (reference sequence). The CDR3 runs to 13 residues. V lost 7 bases and J 4 bases, leaving 11 bases between the germline ends.